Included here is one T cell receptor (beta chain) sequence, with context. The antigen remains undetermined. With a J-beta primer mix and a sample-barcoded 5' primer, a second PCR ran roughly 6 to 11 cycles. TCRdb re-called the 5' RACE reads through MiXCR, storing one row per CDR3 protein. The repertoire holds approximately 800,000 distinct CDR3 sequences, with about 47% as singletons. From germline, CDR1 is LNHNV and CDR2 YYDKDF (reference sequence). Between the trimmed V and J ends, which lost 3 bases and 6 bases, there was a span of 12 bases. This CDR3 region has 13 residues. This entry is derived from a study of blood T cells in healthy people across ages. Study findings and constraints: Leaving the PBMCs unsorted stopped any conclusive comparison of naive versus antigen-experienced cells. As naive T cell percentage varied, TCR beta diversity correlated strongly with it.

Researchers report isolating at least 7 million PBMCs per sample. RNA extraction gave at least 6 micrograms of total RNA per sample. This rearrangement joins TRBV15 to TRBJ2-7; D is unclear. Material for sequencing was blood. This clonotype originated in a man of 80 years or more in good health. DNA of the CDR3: TGTGCCACCAGCAGGCTGGTGTTTAGCGAGCAGTACTTC. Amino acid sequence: CATSRLVFSEQYF.